This entry lists 29 T cell receptor beta chains sequenced from one sample in a study of cytomegalovirus exposure and HLA in healthy donors. PCR primers comprised 60 Vbeta and 13 Jbeta primers. Produced via immunoSEQ multiplex PCR; TCRdb's table is partial and in-frame only. The table records around 150,000 clones, 70% to 80% of them present only once. The sequenced material came from PBMCs. Every receptor here comes from a woman in her 40s in good health and CMV-seronegative.

This chain joins TRBV30 and TRBJ1-5; D possibly corresponds to TRBD1 (5 bases). Germline assignment: CDR1 GTSNPN and CDR2 SVGIG (reference sequence). The CDR3 covers 15 residues. The V end was cut by 0 bases, the J end by 7 bases, with 16 bases between. Written as DNA, the CDR3 is TGTGCCTGGAGTGTAACCCGCAGGGAAAACCAGCCCCAGCATTTT. It is translated as CAWSVTRRENQPQHF.

J is TRBJ2-3 and V is TRBV11-2; D is possibly TRBD1 (5 bases). The V gene lost 2 bases and the J gene lost 0 bases, with 6 bases spanning the gap. This CDR3 comprises 14 residues. Germline V gene data show CDR1 as SGHAT and CDR2 as FQNNGV. This CDR3 is CASSLRTSTDTQYF. CDR3 in DNA: TGTGCCAGCAGCTTACGGACAAGCACAGATACGCAGTATTTT. Full variable domain (remainder filled in from reference TRBV11-2 and TRBJ2-3): EAGVAQSPRYKIIEKRQSVAFWCNPISGHATLYWYQQILGQGPKLLIQFQNNGVVDDSQLPKDRFSAERLKGVDSTLKIQPAKLEDSAVYLCASSLRTSTDTQYFGPGTRLTVL.

CDR3 in DNA: TGTGCCAGCAGCCTAGGGGACTGGGGCTACACCTTC. Amino acid sequence: CASSLGDWGYTF. The rearrangement links TRBV28 to TRBJ1-2, with TRBD1 as a possible D gene (5 bases). V was cut by 6 bases and J by 8 bases, with 13 bases left in between. CDR3 length: 12 residues. Germline V gene sequence: CDR1 MDHEN, CDR2 SYDVKM.

The CDR3 here is CASSLNGRGGNQPQHF. The CDR3 nucleotides read TGTGCCAGCAGCTTAAACGGGCGGGGTGGCAATCAGCCCCAGCATTTT. The V gene is TRBV7-8, the J gene TRBJ1-5, with no clear D. The CDR3 is made up of 16 amino acids. The germline V gene has CDR1 SGHVS and CDR2 FQNEAQ. Deletions cut 2 bases from V and 2 bases from J, with 13 bases between.

J is TRBJ2-7 and V is TRBV27; 9 nucleotides line up with TRBD2. Unmatched junction bases numbered 6, after V lost 0 bases and J lost 3 bases. Per the germline V gene, CDR1 is MNHEY and CDR2 is SMNVEV (reference sequence). This CDR3 region has 16 residues. The CDR3 protein is CASSLSRLAGIYEQYF. Here the CDR3 DNA reads TGTGCCAGCAGTTTATCGAGGCTAGCGGGAATCTACGAGCAGTACTTC.

The J gene is TRBJ2-1, the V gene TRBV27; weak D call: TRBD2 (6 bases). This CDR3 spans 16 amino acids. CDR1 and CDR2 (germline): MNHEY, SMNVEV (reference sequence). Trimming took 4 bases from V and 0 from J, leaving 13 bases between them. The DNA for the CDR3 is TGTGCCAGCAGTTGGGTAGCGGCTAGCTCCTACAATGAGCAGTTCTTC. Translated, it gives CASSWVAASSYNEQFF.

This sequence joins TRBV29-1 and TRBJ2-1, with D perhaps TRBD2 (6 bases). This CDR3 is built from 13 residues. The ends were cut back, 3 bases at V and 5 bases at J, with 11 bases in the middle. The germline V gene has CDR1 SQVTM and CDR2 ANQGSEA. The CDR3 DNA follows: TGCAGCGTTGAGGACGGGAGTAACAATGAGCAGTTCTTC. Translating gives CSVEDGSNNEQFF.

V and J are TRBV19 and TRBJ1-2, with TRBD1 identical over 9 bases. With V trimmed by 7 bases and J by 7 bases, 19 bases remained unmatched. The CDR3 has 17 amino acids. Germline values: CDR1 LNHDA, CDR2 SQIVND (reference sequence). The CDR3 region has the DNA TGTGCCAGTATGAGTGGGTCGGGACAGGGAAGTCTCGGTGGCTACACCTTC. It specifies CASMSGSGQGSLGGYTF.

The genes are TRBV7-9 and TRBJ2-1; TRBD2 aligns across 8 bases. CDR3 size: 15 residues. Trimming at V came to 3 bases and at J to 4 bases, leaving 5 bases not matched to a gene. Germline CDR1 is SEHNR and CDR2 is FQNEAQ (reference sequence). The CDR3 DNA reads TGTGCCAGCAGCTTTAGCGGGGCCTCTTACAATGAGCAGTTCTTC. Residues: CASSFSGASYNEQFF. The variable domain in full, with the rest retrieved from reference TRBV7-9 and TRBJ2-1, is DTGVSQNPRHKITKRGQNVTFRCDPISEHNRLYWYRQTLGQGPEFLTYFQNEAQLEKSRLLSDRFSAERPKGSFSTLEIQRTEQGDSAMYLCASSFSGASYNEQFFGPGTRLTVL.

This clone was observed once. V is TRBV19 and J is TRBJ2-1; the D gene is possibly TRBD1 (6 bases). This CDR3 is built from 13 residues. The V and J ends lost 5 bases and 5 bases respectively, with 10 bases between them. Germline values: CDR1 LNHDA, CDR2 SQIVND (reference sequence). The DNA of the CDR3 is TGTGCCAGTAGTGGGACAAAGAACAATGAGCAGTTCTTC. Encoded protein: CASSGTKNNEQFF.

The chain links TRBV28 to TRBJ2-7, with D perhaps matching TRBD1 (5 bases). V lost 6 bases and J 4 bases, leaving 13 bases between the germline ends. CDR3 length: 13 amino acids. The germline V gene has CDR1 MDHEN and CDR2 SYDVKM. The CDR3 nucleotides read TGTGCCAGCAGGGTTGACAGCAATTACGAGCAGTACTTC. It is translated as CASRVDSNYEQYF. Based on the CDR3 plus reference TRBV28 and TRBJ2-7, the full variable domain is DVKVTQSSRYLVKRTGEKVFLECVQDMDHENMFWYRQDPGLGLRLIYFSYDVKMKEKGDIPEGYSVSREKKERFSLILESASTNQTSMYLCASRVDSNYEQYFGPGTRLTVT.

The gene calls are TRBV15 and TRBJ1-5; a weak D match, TRBD1 (6 bases). Germline V lookup: CDR1 LNHNV, CDR2 YYDKDF (reference sequence). CDR3 length equals 16 residues. Deletions cut 2 bases from V and 5 bases from J, with 16 bases between. CDR3 protein: CATSRMLQGTDQPQHF. In DNA form, the CDR3 reads TGTGCCACCAGCAGAATGCTCCAGGGGACGGATCAGCCCCAGCATTTT.

The chain has TRBV5-1 and TRBJ2-7, with D unclear. The length of the CDR3 is 14 residues. Germline CDR1 is SGHRS and CDR2 is YFSETQ. V was pared by 1 base and J by 4 bases, with 12 bases between. The chain's CDR3 is CASSLNAVIYEQYF. DNA of the CDR3: TGCGCCAGCAGCTTGAATGCGGTAATATACGAGCAGTACTTC.

The genes are TRBV7-3 and TRBJ1-4; 8 bases are shared with TRBD1. Germline V lookup: CDR1 SGHTA, CDR2 FQGTGA. With V trimmed by 5 bases and J by 5 bases, 7 bases remained unmatched. This CDR3 region has 15 residues. In DNA, the CDR3 is TGTGCCAGCAGCCAACCGGGACAGGAAAATGAAAAACTGTTTTTT. Translating gives CASSQPGQENEKLFF.

The chain links TRBV23-1 to TRBJ1-4; unclear D gene. TRBV23-1 is flagged as an ORF with uncertain function. V lost 4 bases to trimming and J lost 0 bases, with 6 bases between them. The CDR3 length is 14 residues. In DNA form, the CDR3 reads TGCGCCAGCAGTCTAGTTGCAACTAATGAAAAACTGTTTTTT. Translated, it gives CASSLVATNEKLFF.

The gene calls are TRBV7-6 and TRBJ1-2, with TRBD1 matching over 9 bases. Losses at the gene ends were 5 bases for V and 4 bases for J; bases not matched to a gene: 17. This CDR3 contains 18 residues. Germline-derived CDR1 and CDR2 are SGHVS and FNYEAQ. CDR3 sequence: CASSPNPDFPGQGYGYTF. Here the CDR3 DNA reads TGTGCCAGCAGCCCAAACCCCGACTTTCCGGGACAGGGCTATGGCTACACCTTC. The full variable domain, completed using reference TRBV7-6 and TRBJ1-2, is GAGVSQSPRYKVTKRGQDVALRCDPISGHVSLYWYRQALGQGPEFLTYFNYEAQQDKSGLPNDRFSAERPEGSISTLTIQRTEQRDSAMYRCASSPNPDFPGQGYGYTFGSGTRLTVV.

The rearrangement links TRBV19 to TRBJ1-1, with 9 bases fitting TRBD1. J was trimmed by 3 bases and V by 6 bases; bases with no gene match: 8. Germline CDR1 LNHDA, CDR2 SQIVND (reference sequence). There are 15 residues in the CDR3. The chain's CDR3 is CASSPLGTGYTEAFF. The CDR3 nucleotides read TGTGCCAGTAGCCCCCTAGGGACAGGGTACACTGAAGCTTTCTTT.

This clone showed up just a few times. The chain employs TRBV6-1 and TRBJ1-5, with TRBD1 matching 11 bases. The CDR3 sequence is 15 residues long. The V gene's germline CDR1 is MNHNS and CDR2 SASEGT. The V segment lost 6 bases and the J segment 3 bases; nucleotides outside the gene matches: 4. The CDR3 spells CASRGDRGYNQPQHF. The DNA for the CDR3 is TGTGCCAGCAGGGGGGACAGGGGGTACAATCAGCCCCAGCATTTT.

The chain uses TRBV10-3 and TRBJ2-2; 10 bases are a match to TRBD1. The CDR3 has 19 amino acids. V was pared by 2 bases and J by 3 bases, with 12 bases of the junction left unmatched. In germline, CDR1 is ENHRY, CDR2 SYGVKD. CDR3 residues: CAISELLSDRGLHTGELFF. The CDR3 DNA is TGTGCCATCAGTGAGCTACTATCCGACAGGGGGCTGCACACCGGGGAGCTGTTTTTT.

This clone was seen more than once but under ten times. The rearrangement joins TRBV12-5 to TRBJ2-3; possible D gene TRBD1, 5 bases. Germline V gene sequence: CDR1 LGHNT, CDR2 FRNRAP. V was cut by 6 bases and J by 3 bases, with 7 bases left in between. CDR3 length: 12 amino acids. The CDR3 DNA follows: TGTGCTAGTGGACAGGCTACAGATACGCAGTATTTT. This encodes CASGQATDTQYF.

The gene calls are TRBV5-8 and TRBJ2-5, with TRBD2 identical over 10 bases. The CDR3 sequence is 16 residues long. V shed 4 bases, J shed 1 base, and the junction held 7 bases outside the gene matches. Per the germline V gene, CDR1 is SGHTS and CDR2 is YDEGEE. CDR3 coding DNA: TGTGCCAGCAGCACCGGGACTAGCGCAGGCCAAGAGACCCAGTACTTC. It is translated as CASSTGTSAGQETQYF.

The chain uses TRBV6-1 and TRBJ1-1, with D unresolved. The V end lost 2 bases, the J end lost 1 base, and 8 bases lay between the germline ends. Germline V gives CDR1 MNHNS, CDR2 SASEGT. The CDR3 runs 14 residues. The CDR3 region has the DNA TGTGCCAGCAGTGAAATCGCGAGGAACACTGAAGCTTTCTTT. It translates to CASSEIARNTEAFF.

This sequence joins TRBV19 and TRBJ2-3; D unclear. Per the germline V gene, CDR1 is LNHDA and CDR2 is SQIVND (reference sequence). CDR3 size: 15 residues. V lost 3 bases, J lost 1 base, and 11 bases lay in between. In DNA form, the CDR3 reads TGTGCCAGTAGTATGAGCGCCGTCCGCACAGATACGCAGTATTTT. Translated, it gives CASSMSAVRTDTQYF.

The V call is TRBV6-5, the J call TRBJ2-1; 8 nucleotides line up with TRBD1. Trimming removed 2 bases from V and 4 bases from J; junction bases left unmatched: 4. CDR3 size: 15 residues. Germline assignment: CDR1 MNHEY and CDR2 SVGAGI. The CDR3 sequence is CASSYDRGSYNEQFF. DNA for the CDR3: TGTGCCAGCAGTTACGACAGGGGCTCGTACAATGAGCAGTTCTTC.

The V gene is TRBV25-1, the J gene TRBJ2-7; TRBD2 matches at 7 bases. The V segment lost 2 bases and the J segment 4 bases; nucleotides outside the gene matches: 5. Germline values: CDR1 MGHDK, CDR2 SYGVNS. The CDR3 has 14 amino acids. The CDR3 DNA sequence: TGTGCCAGCAGTGAAGGCGGGAGTGGGTACGAGCAGTACTTC. Protein product: CASSEGGSGYEQYF.

The rearrangement links TRBV2 to TRBJ2-5; D unclear. Trimming cost V 6 bases and J 2 bases, with 7 bases left between them. The germline V gene has CDR1 SNHLY and CDR2 FYNNEI. The CDR3 is made up of 12 amino acids. The CDR3 DNA reads as TGTGCCAGCAGCCTAGTACAAGAGACCCAGTACTTC. Protein: CASSLVQETQYF. The whole variable domain, remainder taken from reference TRBV2 and TRBJ2-5, is EPEVTQTPSHQVTQMGQEVILRCVPISNHLYFYWYRQILGQKVEFLVSFYNNEISEKSEIFDDQFSVERPDGSNFTLKIRSTKLEDSAMYFCASSLVQETQYFGPGTRLLVL.

CDR3 region: CASSSDYYEQYF. In DNA, the CDR3 is TGTGCCAGTAGTTCCGACTATTACGAGCAGTACTTC. V is TRBV19 and J is TRBJ2-7; a possible D gene is TRBD2 (5 bases). The CDR3 is made up of 12 amino acids. Between the trimmed V and J ends, which lost 5 bases and 4 bases, there was a span of 9 bases. Per germline, CDR1 LNHDA and CDR2 SQIVND (reference sequence).

This rearrangement joins TRBV19 to TRBJ2-1; 9 bases fit TRBD2. With V trimmed by 1 base and J by 8 bases, 6 bases remained unmatched. CDR1 is LNHDA, CDR2 SQIVND, per germline (reference sequence). The CDR3 consists of 15 residues. The CDR3 reads CASSIGGGRADEQFF. The DNA of the CDR3 is TGTGCCAGTAGTATAGGAGGCGGGAGGGCCGATGAGCAGTTCTTC.

This clone was found once. The J gene is TRBJ1-1, the V gene TRBV5-1; D remains unclear. V lost 0 bases and J 2 bases, leaving 8 bases between the germline ends. This CDR3 contains 14 residues. Per the germline V gene, CDR1 is SGHRS and CDR2 is YFSETQ. The CDR3 sequence is CASSLAGRNTEAFF. The CDR3 DNA sequence: TGCGCCAGCAGCTTGGCCGGGAGAAACACTGAAGCTTTCTTT.